Listed here are 22 T cell receptor beta chains from one sample, sequenced in a study of control samples from healthy donors and cancer patients (dated by TCRdb to 2020 to 2022). Library method: the immunoSEQ multiplex PCR assay. Drawn from immuneACCESS, this table holds only the in-frame rearrangements with V and J called that TCRdb kept. Clones are partly lost; checked studies trace under half to an unresolved V gene and leave the rest unexplained. The sample data list around 150,000 clones, and 70% to 90% of these were observed just once. The top ten clones comprise around 12% of the sample. The sample consisted of blood. All receptors derive from a man under 40 in good health.

The genes are TRBV28 and TRBJ2-4, with 8 bases lining up with TRBD1. Germline CDR1 is MDHEN and CDR2 is SYDVKM. This CDR3 is 14 amino acids long. The ends lost 5 bases at V and 6 bases at J; junction bases unmatched: 6. The DNA of the CDR3 is TGTGCCAGCAGTAGCGGACAGGGTGGAAACATTCAGTACTTC. It yields the protein CASSSGQGGNIQYF.

The chain combines TRBV29-1 with TRBJ1-1; no clear D. CDR1 is SQVTM and CDR2 is ANQGSEA in the germline V gene. The V gene lost 4 bases and the J gene lost 1 base, with 10 bases spanning the gap. The CDR3 has 13 residues. The CDR3 loop reads CSVVGRTNTEAFF. CDR3 sequence (DNA): TGCAGCGTTGTGGGGAGGACGAACACTGAAGCTTTCTTT.

The rearrangement joins TRBV4-2 to TRBJ2-2, with TRBD2 matching over 13 bases. Trimming cost V 4 bases and J 6 bases; bases outside gene matches: 11. The CDR3 has 18 amino acids. Germline V lookup: CDR1 LGHNA, CDR2 YNFKEQ. The CDR3 loop reads CASSPPPGLAGLAGELFF. The CDR3 DNA sequence: TGTGCCAGCAGCCCACCTCCGGGACTAGCGGGATTAGCCGGGGAGCTGTTTTTT.

V is TRBV7-2 and J is TRBJ1-5; 10 positions agree with TRBD1. CDR1 is SGHTA and CDR2 is FQGNSA in the germline V gene. The CDR3 consists of 16 residues. V was clipped by 2 bases and J by 1 base; unmatched bases: 2. CDR3 protein: CASSLRDRGSNQPQHF. The CDR3, as DNA: TGTGCCAGCAGCTTACGGGACAGGGGAAGCAATCAGCCCCAGCATTTT.

This chain links TRBV7-6 with TRBJ1-6; 8 positions agree with TRBD1. Germline trimming cut 4 bases from V and 7 bases from J; bases unmatched to any gene: 6. The CDR3 sequence is 15 residues long. In germline, CDR1 is SGHVS, CDR2 FNYEAQ. CDR3 coding DNA: TGTGCCAGCAGCTACGGACAGGGTTGGAATTCACCCCTCCACTTT. It translates to CASSYGQGWNSPLHF.

The chain carries TRBV7-2 and TRBJ1-6, with no clear D. Looked up from germline, CDR1 is SGHTA and CDR2 is FQGNSA. V dropped 2 bases and J dropped 10 bases, with 6 bases sitting between them. The CDR3 contains 12 residues. In nucleotides, the CDR3 is TGTGCCAGCAGCTTAAGAGGGTCACCCCTCCACTTT. It translates to CASSLRGSPLHF.

This sequence joins TRBV7-3 and TRBJ2-2; 7 positions agree with TRBD1. In germline, CDR1 is SGHTA, CDR2 FQGTGA. The CDR3 covers 15 residues. V was clipped by 2 bases and J by 0 bases; unmatched bases: 0. The CDR3 is CASSLQGANTGELFF. CDR3 nucleotides: TGTGCCAGCAGCTTACAGGGGGCGAACACCGGGGAGCTGTTTTTT.

J is TRBJ2-7 and V is TRBV27; TRBD1 aligns across 12 bases. CDR3 size: 14 residues. Losses at the gene ends were 4 bases for V and 4 bases for J; bases not matched to a gene: 2. In germline, CDR1 is MNHEY, CDR2 SMNVEV (reference sequence). CDR3 sequence reads: CASSWGQGAYEQYF. CDR3 DNA sequence: TGTGCCAGCAGTTGGGGACAGGGGGCGTACGAGCAGTACTTC.

The chain uses TRBV4-3 and TRBJ1-4, with D unresolved. This CDR3 region has 13 residues. The V end was cut by 4 bases, the J end by 8 bases, with 11 bases between. CDR1 is LGHNA and CDR2 is YSLEER in the germline V gene. As DNA, the CDR3 is TGCGCCAGCAGCCGTGGAGGTTGGGAAAAACTGTTTTTT. Translating it yields CASSRGGWEKLFF.

Only a few counts were recorded for this clone. This chain joins TRBV6-2 or TRBV6-3 and TRBJ1-1; weak D call: TRBD1 (5 bases). V was trimmed by 6 bases and J by 0 bases, leaving 20 bases between them. The CDR3 length is 17 residues. Germline V lookup: CDR1 MNHEY, CDR2 SVGEGT. The CDR3: CASRPIPGSLMNTEAFF. In DNA form, the CDR3 reads TGTGCCAGCAGACCTATTCCAGGGTCCCTTATGAACACTGAAGCTTTCTTT.

The V call is TRBV7-8, the J call TRBJ2-5, with TRBD2 matching over 10 bases. The CDR3 spans 15 residues. V gave up 4 bases and J gave up 0 bases; unmatched junction bases: 2. Germline lookup yields CDR1 SGHVS and CDR2 FQNEAQ. CDR3 sequence (DNA): TGTGCCAGCAGCTCCCTAGCGGGAGACCAAGAGACCCAGTACTTC. It is translated as CASSSLAGDQETQYF. Full variable domain (remainder filled in from reference TRBV7-8 and TRBJ2-5): GAGVSQSPRYKVAKRGQDVALRCDPISGHVSLFWYQQALGQGPEFLTYFQNEAQLDKSGLPSDRFFAERPEGSVSTLKIQRTQQEDSAVYLCASSSLAGDQETQYFGPGTRLLVL.

J is TRBJ1-1 and V is TRBV28; a weak D match, TRBD1 (6 bases). Deletions cut 4 bases from V and 5 bases from J, with 20 bases between. This CDR3 contains 16 residues. CDR1 and CDR2 from the germline V gene are MDHEN and SYDVKM. This chain's CDR3 is CASSSTGAIEGTEAFF. CDR3 DNA: TGTGCCAGCAGTTCTACGGGGGCCATCGAGGGGACTGAAGCTTTCTTT. Looking up the rest from reference TRBV28 and TRBJ1-1 gives the full variable domain: DVKVTQSSRYLVKRTGEKVFLECVQDMDHENMFWYRQDPGLGLRLIYFSYDVKMKEKGDIPEGYSVSREKKERFSLILESASTNQTSMYLCASSSTGAIEGTEAFFGQGTRLTVV.

In DNA, the CDR3 is TGTGCCAGCAGCGTAGAAGCGGGTGATCAGCCCCAGCATTTT. Amino acids: CASSVEAGDQPQHF. The rearrangement links TRBV9 to TRBJ1-5; D gene uncertain. Germline values: CDR1 SGDLS, CDR2 YYNGEE. The CDR3 runs 14 residues. Trimming stripped 0 bases from V and 5 bases from J, with 9 bases between.

This sequence joins TRBV9 and TRBJ2-1; tentatively, D is TRBD1 or TRBD2 (5 bases each). The CDR3 contains 17 residues. Germline V lookup: CDR1 SGDLS, CDR2 YYNGEE. The ends were cut back, 4 bases at V and 7 bases at J, with 24 bases in the middle. The CDR3 bases are TGTGCCAGCAGCTCAGAATCCGGGGCCCCCCGCCCTAATGAGCAGTTCTTC. It codes for CASSSESGAPRPNEQFF.

The rearrangement joins TRBV6-1 to TRBJ1-1; 12 bases line up with TRBD1. V lost 4 bases and J lost 0; bases outside the gene matches: 3. Germline V gene lookup returns CDR1 MNHNS and CDR2 SASEGT. The CDR3 loop spans 16 amino acids. CDR3 sequence: CASSARDRGLNTEAFF. DNA for the CDR3: TGTGCCAGCAGTGCCCGGGACAGGGGGCTGAACACTGAAGCTTTCTTT.

The chain is built from TRBV9 and TRBJ2-7; 7 positions agree with TRBD1. The germline gives CDR1 SGDLS, CDR2 YYNGEE. The CDR3 consists of 15 residues. Germline trimming cut 5 bases from V and 5 bases from J; bases unmatched to any gene: 13. CDR3 amino acids: CASSPTSDRYHEQYF. The CDR3 coding sequence is TGTGCCAGCAGTCCGACGTCGGACAGGTACCACGAGCAGTACTTC.

With respect to this clone: This sample includes further DNA sequences coding for the same CDR3. This rearrangement joins TRBV29-1 to TRBJ2-3; the D is unclear. With 4 bases removed from V and 2 bases from J, the gap between germline ends came to 10 bases. This CDR3 has 13 amino acids. Germline CDR1 SQVTM, CDR2 ANQGSEA. The chain's CDR3 is CSVGGRNTDTQYF. In nucleotides, the CDR3 is TGCAGCGTTGGTGGGCGGAACACAGATACGCAGTATTTT.

The rearrangement links TRBV7-6 to TRBJ2-1, with a weak D call TRBD1 (5 bases). V was trimmed by 5 bases and J by 5 bases, leaving 13 bases between them. From germline, CDR1 is SGHVS and CDR2 FNYEAQ. This CDR3 region has 14 residues. The CDR3, as DNA: TGTGCCAGCAGCCTAATGACAGTTCACAATGAGCAGTTCTTC. Protein sequence: CASSLMTVHNEQFF. The variable domain in full, completed from reference TRBV7-6 and TRBJ2-1, reads GAGVSQSPRYKVTKRGQDVALRCDPISGHVSLYWYRQALGQGPEFLTYFNYEAQQDKSGLPNDRFSAERPEGSISTLTIQRTEQRDSAMYRCASSLMTVHNEQFFGPGTRLTVL.

The genes are TRBV15 and TRBJ1-1; D is undetermined. Germline V gene data show CDR1 as LNHNV and CDR2 as YYDKDF (reference sequence). Trimming cost V 0 bases and J 0 bases, with 14 bases left between them. The CDR3 is 17 amino acids. The CDR3 sequence: CATSRDRGENMNTEAFF. The CDR3 bases are TGTGCCACCAGCAGAGATCGTGGGGAGAATATGAACACTGAAGCTTTCTTT.

The chain has TRBV10-3 and TRBJ1-2; TRBD1 matches 7 bases. Germline V gene sequence: CDR1 ENHRY, CDR2 SYGVKD. The CDR3 has 13 residues. V gave up 6 bases and J gave up 7 bases; unmatched junction bases: 8. CDR3 amino acids: CAIRTQGTAGYTF. DNA of the CDR3: TGTGCCATCAGGACTCAAGGGACAGCTGGCTACACCTTC.

The chain joins TRBV6-6 to TRBJ1-1, with a weak D call TRBD1 (5 bases). Deletions cut 2 bases from V and 0 bases from J, with 10 bases between. The CDR3 loop spans 15 amino acids. Germline CDR1 is MNHNY and CDR2 is SVGAGI (reference sequence). The CDR3 nucleotides are TGTGCCAGCAGTTACGGGGGTACCTTGAACACTGAAGCTTTCTTT. Amino acid sequence: CASSYGGTLNTEAFF.

This clone was observed a single time. The V and J genes are TRBV4-2 and TRBJ2-6, with a weak D call TRBD2 (5 bases). Per germline, CDR1 LGHNA and CDR2 YNFKEQ. Trimming left V 4 bases short and J 0 bases short, with 16 bases between. This CDR3 is 18 amino acids long. Here the CDR3 reads CASSPPRGSSSGANVLTF. The CDR3 DNA follows: TGTGCCAGCAGCCCCCCCCGGGGAAGCAGCTCTGGGGCCAACGTCCTGACTTTC.